Below, 24 T cell receptor beta chains from the same sample are listed, as sequenced in a study of blood T cell repertoires in COVID-19. Repertoires were generated with immunoSEQ multiplex PCR, while TCRdb's copy carries only in-frame clones and drops some. The sample lists about 180,000 clones; 89% were seen once. Input material: PBMCs or T cells enriched from blood (not recorded which). The receptors stem from a woman aged 40 to 55 with acute COVID-19.

V usage is TRBV2 and J usage is TRBJ2-5, with D hard to call. This CDR3 is built from 11 residues. Germline CDR1 and CDR2: SNHLY and FYNNEI. Trimming shortened V by 7 bases and J by 5 bases, and 8 bases separated the two germline ends. CDR3 residues: CASILQETQYF. Written as DNA, the CDR3 is TGTGCCAGCATTCTTCAGGAGACCCAGTACTTC.

This sequence joins TRBV7-9 and TRBJ1-2; tentatively, D is TRBD1 (6 bases). Germline CDR1 SEHNR, CDR2 FQNEAQ (reference sequence). CDR3 length equals 13 residues. The V and J ends lost 5 bases and 4 bases respectively, with 11 bases between them. The CDR3 reads CASSPGAVYGYTF. Written as DNA, the CDR3 is TGTGCCAGCAGCCCAGGGGCAGTCTATGGCTACACCTTC.

V is TRBV7-2 and J is TRBJ2-1, with D possibly being TRBD1 (5 bases). CDR1 SGHTA and CDR2 FQGNSA come from the germline V gene. With 5 bases removed from V and 8 bases from J, the gap between germline ends came to 13 bases. The CDR3 has 13 residues. The DNA of the CDR3 is TGTGCCAGCAGCCAAGGTCAGGGCTATGAGCAGTTCTTC. This gives the protein CASSQGQGYEQFF.

V gene TRBV7-9 combines with J gene TRBJ1-3; TRBD1 might be the D (6 bases). Trimming cost V 11 bases and J 6 bases, with 17 bases left between them. Germline V lookup: CDR1 SEHNR, CDR2 FQNEAQ (reference sequence). The CDR3 covers 13 residues. This chain's CDR3 is CASQGRLPNTIYF. In nucleotides, the CDR3 is TGTGCCTCCCAGGGGCGGCTGCCAAACACCATATATTTT.

V usage is TRBV18 and J usage is TRBJ2-5, with 10 nucleotides matching TRBD2. V lost 1 base to trimming and J lost 2 bases; unmatched junction nucleotides: 1. The CDR3 is made up of 15 amino acids. The germline V gene encodes CDR1 KGHSH and CDR2 LQKENI. CDR3 bases: TGTGCCAGCTCACCACGACTAGCGGGTCAAGAGACCCAGTACTTC. It encodes CASSPRLAGQETQYF.

This chain connects TRBV6-5 to TRBJ1-4; unclear D gene. CDR3 length equals 14 residues. Deletions cut 6 bases from V and 4 bases from J, with 12 bases between. Germline V gene sequence: CDR1 MNHEY, CDR2 SVGAGI. Here the CDR3 DNA reads TGTGCCAGCAGCGTTAGGACTATTAATGAAAAACTGTTTTTT. It yields the protein CASSVRTINEKLFF.

V is TRBV5-6 and J is TRBJ1-6; 10 nucleotides match TRBD1. The CDR3 covers 16 residues. The germline CDR1 and CDR2 sequences are SGHDT and YYEEEE. V lost 6 bases and J lost 5; bases outside the gene matches: 8. CDR3 nucleotide sequence: TGTGCCAGCACCGAGCTTGGGACAGGGGATAATTCACCCCTCCACTTT. This gives the protein CASTELGTGDNSPLHF.

This clone appeared a single time. The J gene is TRBJ1-4, the V gene TRBV5-1; possibly TRBD1 for D (6 bases). CDR1 and CDR2 (germline): SGHRS, YFSETQ. The CDR3 contains 19 residues. V shed 0 bases and J shed 0 bases, with 18 bases lying between them. The CDR3 DNA reads as TGCGCCAGCAGCTTGGGACAGGTGGTTTCAACTGCAACTAATGAAAAACTGTTTTTT. It yields the protein CASSLGQVVSTATNEKLFF.

The J gene is TRBJ2-2, the V gene TRBV7-8, with D unclear. Trimming took 4 bases from V and 3 from J, leaving 3 bases between them. The germline V gene encodes CDR1 SGHVS and CDR2 FQNEAQ. The CDR3 is made up of 12 amino acids. As DNA, the CDR3 is TGTGCCAGCAGCTCTCACACCGGGGAGCTGTTTTTT. It is translated as CASSSHTGELFF.

V is TRBV19 and J is TRBJ2-7; 9 bases align to TRBD1. Germline V gene sequence: CDR1 LNHDA, CDR2 SQIVND (reference sequence). V was pared by 5 bases and J by 3 bases, with 8 bases of the junction left unmatched. The length of the CDR3 is 15 residues. The DNA for the CDR3 is TGTGCCAGTAGTTACCATTGGACAGGGGACTACGAGCAGTACTTC. It translates to CASSYHWTGDYEQYF.

This clone was seen a single time. The rearrangement uses TRBV6-1 and TRBJ2-7, with D possibly TRBD1 on 7 matching bases. Trimming cost V 2 bases and J 9 bases, with 23 bases left between them. CDR1 and CDR2 (germline): MNHNS, SASEGT. The CDR3 runs to 16 residues. The CDR3 spells CASSELRQGGYVGQYF. CDR3 bases: TGTGCCAGCAGTGAATTGCGGCAGGGGGGTTACGTTGGGCAGTACTTC.

The V and J genes are TRBV7-9 and TRBJ1-2, with D possibly being TRBD1 (5 bases). Germline V gene data show CDR1 as SEHNR and CDR2 as FQNEAQ (reference sequence). V was trimmed by 7 bases and J by 4 bases, leaving 22 bases between them. The CDR3 is made up of 16 amino acids. This CDR3 is CASKQIRVTRSYGYTF. In DNA form, the CDR3 reads TGTGCCAGCAAACAAATCAGGGTGACTAGGAGCTATGGCTACACCTTC.

J is TRBJ2-2 and V is TRBV21-1; the DNA was not compared with TRBD1, the D call given in the table. TRBV21-1 is annotated as a pseudogene. CDR3 size: 16 residues. CDR3: CASSKEEGQGTGELFF. The CDR3 DNA follows: TGTGCCAGCAGCAAAGAGGAGGGACAGGGGACCGGGGAGCTGTTTTTT.

This chain links TRBV14 with TRBJ2-3; 15 nucleotides align to TRBD2. With V trimmed by 1 base and J by 4 bases, 0 bases remained unmatched. There are 16 residues in the CDR3. The germline V gene encodes CDR1 SGHDN and CDR2 FVKESK. The CDR3 DNA is TGTGCCAGCAGCCAAGGGACTAGCGGGGGGGCAGATACGCAGTATTTT. This gives the protein CASSQGTSGGADTQYF.

This chain uses TRBV18 with TRBJ1-1; the D gene is possibly TRBD1 (6 bases). This CDR3 has 13 amino acids. The ends were cut back, 3 bases at V and 3 bases at J, with 8 bases in the middle. Germline V gene lookup returns CDR1 KGHSH and CDR2 LQKENI. The CDR3 DNA reads TGTGCCAGCTCACCGGACAGAGACACTGAAGCTTTCTTT. Its protein product is CASSPDRDTEAFF.

The rearrangement uses TRBV27 and TRBJ2-2; no reliable D call. Germline V gives CDR1 MNHEY, CDR2 SMNVEV (reference sequence). Trimming stripped 6 bases from V and 0 bases from J, with 8 bases between. This CDR3 has 14 amino acids. In DNA, the CDR3 is TGTGCCAGCAGGCGCTATTCGAACACCGGGGAGCTGTTTTTT. Protein: CASRRYSNTGELFF.

The gene calls are TRBV2 and TRBJ1-1; 7 bases match TRBD1. The V segment lost 7 bases and the J segment 8 bases; nucleotides outside the gene matches: 7. This CDR3 contains 12 residues. CDR1 and CDR2 (germline): SNHLY, FYNNEI. CDR3 nucleotide sequence: TGTGCCAGCACTCGCAGGGGGGAGGAAGCTTTCTTT. This gives the protein CASTRRGEEAFF. The entire variable domain, with the rest obtained from reference TRBV2 and TRBJ1-1, is as follows: EPEVTQTPSHQVTQMGQEVILRCVPISNHLYFYWYRQILGQKVEFLVSFYNNEISEKSEIFDDQFSVERPDGSNFTLKIRSTKLEDSAMYFCASTRRGEEAFFGQGTRLTVV.

This chain uses TRBV11-2 with TRBJ2-4, with D possibly TRBD2 on 5 matching bases. Germline V gene lookup returns CDR1 SGHAT and CDR2 FQNNGV. The germline V and J ends were trimmed by 1 base and 7 bases, with 14 bases remaining between them. The CDR3 consists of 15 residues. The CDR3 protein is CASSLGRGKTNIQYF. The CDR3 nucleotides are TGTGCCAGCAGCTTAGGCCGGGGTAAGACGAACATTCAGTACTTC.

The chain has TRBV9 and TRBJ1-2; 7 bases line up with TRBD1. The CDR3 consists of 16 residues. The J segment lost 4 bases and the V segment lost 0 bases, leaving 9 bases of the junction unmatched. CDR1 and CDR2 (germline): SGDLS, YYNGEE. The CDR3, as DNA: TGTGCCAGCAGCGTAGAATGGGACAGTCACGCCTATGGCTACACCTTC. Translation: CASSVEWDSHAYGYTF.

In DNA form, the CDR3 reads TGTGCCAGCAGTTTAGCGGGAGGAGGCTCTGGGGCCAACGTCCTGACTTTC. Amino acid sequence: CASSLAGGGSGANVLTF. V gene TRBV6-2 or TRBV6-3 combines with J gene TRBJ2-6, with TRBD2 matching over 10 bases. V was clipped by 4 bases and J by 0 bases; unmatched bases: 3. Germline CDR1 MNHEY, CDR2 SVGEGT. This CDR3 has 17 residues.

This chain joins TRBV19 and TRBJ1-1; possible D gene TRBD1, 5 bases. Looked up from germline, CDR1 is LNHDA and CDR2 is SQIVND (reference sequence). V gave up 3 bases and J gave up 4 bases, with 15 bases separating them. The CDR3 runs to 15 residues. CDR3 loop: CASSIAGSGATEAFF. The DNA of the CDR3 is TGTGCCAGTAGTATCGCTGGGAGCGGGGCCACTGAAGCTTTCTTT.

The V gene is TRBV18, the J gene TRBJ2-3; 7 bases align to TRBD1. The V gene end was trimmed by 1 base and the J gene end by 1 base; junction bases not matched to a gene: 5. CDR1 is KGHSH, CDR2 LQKENI, per germline. The CDR3 totals 16 residues. CDR3: CASSPQQGMGTDTQYF. The CDR3 DNA sequence: TGTGCCAGCTCACCACAACAGGGGATGGGCACAGATACGCAGTATTTT.

The V gene is TRBV20-1, the J gene TRBJ2-5; 8 bases align to TRBD2. J was trimmed by 0 bases and V by 3 bases; bases with no gene match: 9. Germline loops: CDR1 DFQATT, CDR2 SNEGSKA (reference sequence). The CDR3 has 16 residues. Written as DNA, the CDR3 is TGCAGTGCTAGTCTGTTACTAGCGGAAAACCAAGAGACCCAGTACTTC. Amino acid sequence: CSASLLLAENQETQYF.

The chain links TRBV28 to TRBJ2-5; no definite D call. Germline CDR1 and CDR2: MDHEN and SYDVKM. V gave up 2 bases and J gave up 1 base, with 11 bases separating them. This CDR3 is 15 amino acids long. The CDR3 loop reads CASSLMVTRQETQYF. The CDR3 coding sequence is TGTGCCAGCAGTTTAATGGTGACACGCCAAGAGACCCAGTACTTC.